What follows is one T cell receptor beta chain and its context. Produced via immunoSEQ multiplex PCR; TCRdb's table is partial and in-frame only. The sample has roughly 410,000 clones; roughly 86% are singletons. The data belong to a study of blood T cell repertoires in COVID-19. The CDR3 extends over 15 amino acids. Germline loops: CDR1 GTSNPN, CDR2 SVGIG (reference sequence). Trimming stripped 5 bases from V and 5 bases from J, with 18 bases between. Seattle cases were enrolled at active infection and followed longitudinally. V usage is TRBV30 and J usage is TRBJ2-2; TRBD1 might be the D (6 bases). Sequenced material: peripheral blood. This TCR derives from an older woman with COVID-19, enrolled during active disease. The CDR3 sequence: CAWRLPGTLTGELFF. DNA of the CDR3: TGTGCCTGGCGCCTGCCCGGGACACTAACCGGGGAGCTGTTTTTT.